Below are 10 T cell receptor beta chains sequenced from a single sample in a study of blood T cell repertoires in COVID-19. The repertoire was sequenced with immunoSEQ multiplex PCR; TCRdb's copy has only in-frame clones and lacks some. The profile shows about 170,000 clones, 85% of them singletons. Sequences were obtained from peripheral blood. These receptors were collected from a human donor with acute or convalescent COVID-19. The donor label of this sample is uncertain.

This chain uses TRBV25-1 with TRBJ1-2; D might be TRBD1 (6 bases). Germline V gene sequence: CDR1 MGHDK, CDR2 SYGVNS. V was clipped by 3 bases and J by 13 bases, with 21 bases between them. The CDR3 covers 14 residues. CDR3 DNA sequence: TGTGCCAGCAGTGAGGATATGGACAGCCCGGACCTCACCTTC. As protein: CASSEDMDSPDLTF.

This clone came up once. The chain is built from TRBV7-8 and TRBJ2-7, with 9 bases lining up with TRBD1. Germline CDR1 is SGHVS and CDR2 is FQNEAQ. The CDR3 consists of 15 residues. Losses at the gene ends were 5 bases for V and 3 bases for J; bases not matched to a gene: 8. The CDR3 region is CASSLQGQGGYEQYF. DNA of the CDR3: TGTGCCAGCAGCCTTCAGGGACAGGGAGGCTACGAGCAGTACTTC.

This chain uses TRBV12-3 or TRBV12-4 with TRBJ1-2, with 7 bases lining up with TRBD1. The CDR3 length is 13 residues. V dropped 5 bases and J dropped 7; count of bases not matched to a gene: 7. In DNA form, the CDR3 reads TGTGCCAGCAGTCTGACAGGGCTGGGTGGCTACACCTTC. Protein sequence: CASSLTGLGGYTF.

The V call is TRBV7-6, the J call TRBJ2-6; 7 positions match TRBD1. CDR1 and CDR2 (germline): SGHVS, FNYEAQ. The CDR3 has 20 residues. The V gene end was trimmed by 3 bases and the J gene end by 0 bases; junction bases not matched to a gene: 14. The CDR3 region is CASSFQPEGQHSSGANVLTF. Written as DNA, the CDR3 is TGTGCCAGCAGCTTTCAACCCGAGGGACAGCACAGCTCTGGGGCCAACGTCCTGACTTTC.

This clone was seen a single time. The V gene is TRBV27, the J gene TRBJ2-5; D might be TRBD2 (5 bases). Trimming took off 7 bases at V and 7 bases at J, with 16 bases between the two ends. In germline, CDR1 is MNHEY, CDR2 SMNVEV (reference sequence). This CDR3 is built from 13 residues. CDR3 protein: CASKEAGAGTQYF. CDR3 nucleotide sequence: TGTGCCAGCAAAGAGGCGGGCGCGGGGACCCAGTACTTC.

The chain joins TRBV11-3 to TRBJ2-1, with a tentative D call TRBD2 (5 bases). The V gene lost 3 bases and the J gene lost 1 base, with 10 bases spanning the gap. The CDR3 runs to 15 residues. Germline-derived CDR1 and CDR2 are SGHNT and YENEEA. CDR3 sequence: CASSFEGISYNEQFF. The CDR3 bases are TGTGCCAGCAGCTTTGAGGGAATATCCTACAATGAGCAGTTCTTC.

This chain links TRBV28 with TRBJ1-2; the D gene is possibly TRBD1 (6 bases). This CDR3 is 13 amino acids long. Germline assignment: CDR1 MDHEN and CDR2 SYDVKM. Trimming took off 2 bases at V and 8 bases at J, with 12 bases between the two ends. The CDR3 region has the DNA TGTGCCAGCAGTTTACGTTCAGGGGTCGGCTACACCTTC. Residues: CASSLRSGVGYTF.

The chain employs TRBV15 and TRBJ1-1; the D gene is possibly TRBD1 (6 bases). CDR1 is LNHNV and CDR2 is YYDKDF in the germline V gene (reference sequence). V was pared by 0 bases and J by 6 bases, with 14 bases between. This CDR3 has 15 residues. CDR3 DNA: TGTGCCACCAGCAGAGAAGGGCAGGGGCTCGCTGAAGCTTTCTTT. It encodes CATSREGQGLAEAFF. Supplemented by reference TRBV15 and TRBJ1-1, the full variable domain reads DAMVIQNPRYQVTQFGKPVTLSCSQTLNHNVMYWYQQKSSQAPKLLFHYYDKDFNNEADTPDNFQSRRPNTSFCFLDIRSPGLGDTAMYLCATSREGQGLAEAFFGQGTRLTVV.

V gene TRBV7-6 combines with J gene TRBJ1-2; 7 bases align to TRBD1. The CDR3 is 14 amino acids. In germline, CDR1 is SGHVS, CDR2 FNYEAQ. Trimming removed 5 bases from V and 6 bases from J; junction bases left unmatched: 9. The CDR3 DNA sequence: TGTGCCAGCAGCCTGAAGACAGGGTCGGATGGCTACACCTTC. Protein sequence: CASSLKTGSDGYTF.

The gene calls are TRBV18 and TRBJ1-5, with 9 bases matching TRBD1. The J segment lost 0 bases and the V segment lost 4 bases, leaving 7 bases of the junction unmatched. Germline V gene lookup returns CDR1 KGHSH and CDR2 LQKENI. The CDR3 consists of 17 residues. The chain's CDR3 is CASSLKRTGDSNQPQHF. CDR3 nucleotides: TGTGCCAGCTCACTCAAAAGGACAGGGGATAGCAATCAGCCCCAGCATTTT.